This T cell receptor beta chain was sequenced for a study of technical replicates of blood from several donors. The protocol was immunoSEQ multiplex PCR, while the TCRdb copy is restricted to in-frame clones and leaves out a portion. Among about 84,000 clones listed, 92% were seen once. Trimming removed 4 bases from V and 4 bases from J; junction bases left unmatched: 5. Germline lookup yields CDR1 SGHRS and CDR2 YFSETQ. The CDR3 consists of 13 residues. Input material: T cells isolated from PBMCs. This chain uses TRBV5-1 with TRBJ2-7; TRBD2 matches at 7 bases. The origin of this receptor is a human donor in good health. The CDR3 is CASSPGGGYEQYF. The CDR3 region has the DNA TGCGCCAGCAGCCCTGGGGGGGGATACGAGCAGTACTTC. The variable domain in full, completed from reference TRBV5-1 and TRBJ2-7, reads KAGVTQTPRYLIKTRGQQVTLSCSPISGHRSVSWYQQTPGQGLQFLFEYFSETQRNKGNFPGRFSGRQFSNSRSEMNVSTLELGDSALYLCASSPGGGYEQYFGPGTRLTVT.